The 23 T cell receptor beta chains presented below share a single source sample, sequenced in a study of regulatory dendritic cells for organ transplantation. Allogeneic regulatory or mature dendritic cells were co-cultured for about 5 days with CFSE-labeled sorted T cells at 1:10. Data came from immunoSEQ multiplex PCR; TCRdb stores just in-frame clones and leaves some out. The sample lists 9,500 to 12,000 clones, just under 90% occurring once. These receptors lack a known antigen. The sequenced sample consisted of naive CD8+ T cells from blood cultured with dendritic cells. This sample's subset: CD45RA+ naive T cells. The source of these receptors is a human donor in good health.

V usage is TRBV7-9 and J usage is TRBJ2-3, with D maybe TRBD1 (5 bases). There are 16 residues in the CDR3. V was shortened by 5 bases and J by 0 bases, with 15 bases between the two germline ends. The germline CDR1 and CDR2 sequences are SEHNR and FQNEAQ (reference sequence). The CDR3 bases are TGTGCCAGCAGCCACGCCCAGACAGAAAGCACAGATACGCAGTATTTT. Amino acid sequence: CASSHAQTESTDTQYF. The complete variable domain, with remaining parts taken from reference TRBV7-9 and TRBJ2-3, reads DTGVSQNPRHKITKRGQNVTFRCDPISEHNRLYWYRQTLGQGPEFLTYFQNEAQLEKSRLLSDRFSAERPKGSFSTLEIQRTEQGDSAMYLCASSHAQTESTDTQYFGPGTRLTVL.

The rearrangement uses TRBV11-2 and TRBJ2-1, with D uncertain. The germline CDR1 and CDR2 sequences are SGHAT and FQNNGV. The CDR3 has 12 amino acids. Deletions cut 5 bases from V and 11 bases from J, with 13 bases between. The CDR3 protein is CASSLQGRKQFF. The DNA of the CDR3 is TGTGCCAGCAGCCTGCAAGGGCGGAAGCAGTTCTTC.

The genes are TRBV9 and TRBJ1-5; D is unresolved. Germline lookup yields CDR1 SGDLS and CDR2 YYNGEE. With 0 bases removed from V and 0 bases from J, the gap between germline ends came to 7 bases. The CDR3 spans 15 residues. Written as DNA, the CDR3 is TGTGCCAGCAGCGTAGATGGTAATAGCAATCAGCCCCAGCATTTT. Its translation is CASSVDGNSNQPQHF.

This chain joins TRBV25-1 and TRBJ1-1; 8 bases line up with TRBD1. Germline V lookup: CDR1 MGHDK, CDR2 SYGVNS. V lost 9 bases to trimming and J lost 3 bases; unmatched junction nucleotides: 6. CDR3 length: 13 amino acids. The CDR3, as DNA: TGTGCCAGAAGACAGGGGTGGGACACTGAAGCTTTCTTT. This codes for CARRQGWDTEAFF.

The chain links TRBV6-6 to TRBJ1-1; D is uncertain. The CDR3 loop spans 15 amino acids. V shed 3 bases and J shed 4 bases, with 15 bases lying between them. CDR1 is MNHNY, CDR2 SVGAGI, per germline (reference sequence). The chain's CDR3 is CASSYFASPSTEAFF. CDR3 nucleotides: TGTGCCAGCAGTTATTTTGCCTCCCCTAGCACTGAAGCTTTCTTT.

The genes are TRBV28 and TRBJ2-7; 10 bases fit TRBD1. Germline lookup yields CDR1 MDHEN and CDR2 SYDVKM. The ends lost 5 bases at V and 3 bases at J; junction bases unmatched: 4. CDR3 length equals 14 residues. CDR3 bases: TGTGCCAGCAGTCCGGGGACAGGGGACTACGAGCAGTACTTC. Translation: CASSPGTGDYEQYF.

The genes are TRBV4-3 and TRBJ2-3, with unresolved D. V was clipped by 0 bases and J by 2 bases, with 6 bases between them. CDR3 length equals 14 residues. In germline, CDR1 is LGHNA, CDR2 YSLEER. The CDR3: CASSQDLATDTQYF. The CDR3 nucleotides are TGCGCCAGCAGCCAAGATTTGGCCACAGATACGCAGTATTTT.

The J gene is TRBJ1-6, the V gene TRBV7-9; a weak D match, TRBD1 (5 bases). The CDR3 runs to 17 residues. V was cut by 1 base and J by 8 bases, with 18 bases left in between. Germline values: CDR1 SEHNR, CDR2 FQNEAQ (reference sequence). The CDR3 bases are TGTGCCAGCAGCTTAGGTGTCATGGGCAGGGAGGATTCACCCCTCCACTTT. It yields the protein CASSLGVMGREDSPLHF. The variable domain in full, completed from reference TRBV7-9 and TRBJ1-6, reads DTGVSQNPRHKITKRGQNVTFRCDPISEHNRLYWYRQTLGQGPEFLTYFQNEAQLEKSRLLSDRFSAERPKGSFSTLEIQRTEQGDSAMYLCASSLGVMGREDSPLHFGNGTRLTVT.

This clone was detected only once. The V call is TRBV15, the J call TRBJ2-1; D not resolved. The V end lost 1 base, the J end lost 4 bases, and 5 bases lay between the germline ends. The germline CDR1 and CDR2 sequences are LNHNV and YYDKDF (reference sequence). The CDR3 length is 13 residues. CDR3 DNA sequence: TGTGCCACCAGCAGAGCGCGTTACAATGAGCAGTTCTTC. This gives the protein CATSRARYNEQFF.

The chain has TRBV4-3 and TRBJ2-2, with a tentative D call TRBD2 (5 bases). Germline V CDR1 and CDR2: LGHNA, YSLEER. The germline V and J ends were trimmed by 0 bases and 7 bases, with 9 bases remaining between them. This CDR3 has 14 amino acids. This CDR3 reads CASSQDRGRGELFF. The CDR3 coding sequence is TGCGCCAGCAGCCAAGATCGAGGGCGCGGGGAGCTGTTTTTT.

The rearrangement joins TRBV13 to TRBJ2-5; D may be TRBD2 (5 bases). CDR3 size: 14 residues. Germline CDR1 reads PRHDT; CDR2 reads FYEKMQ (reference sequence). Trimming cost V 6 bases and J 0 bases, with 11 bases left between them. CDR3 sequence (DNA): TGTGCCAGCAGTCAACACGGGAACCAAGAGACCCAGTACTTC. This translates into CASSQHGNQETQYF. Filled out from reference TRBV13 and TRBJ2-5, the complete variable domain reads AAGVIQSPRHLIKEKRETATLKCYPIPRHDTVYWYQQGPGQDPQFLISFYEKMQSDKGSIPDRFSAQQFSDYHSELNMSSLELGDSALYFCASSQHGNQETQYFGPGTRLLVL.

Only one count was recorded for this clone. V gene TRBV5-6 combines with J gene TRBJ2-7; 7 nucleotides line up with TRBD1. The CDR3 sequence is 13 residues long. Germline V CDR1 and CDR2: SGHDT, YYEEEE. Trimming cost V 4 bases and J 4 bases; bases outside gene matches: 5. This chain's CDR3 is CASSATGTYEQYF. In DNA form, the CDR3 reads TGTGCCAGCAGCGCGACAGGGACGTACGAGCAGTACTTC.

This chain links TRBV7-6 with TRBJ2-7; D is perhaps TRBD2 (6 bases). The CDR3 has 15 amino acids. Germline V gene sequence: CDR1 SGHVS, CDR2 FNYEAQ. Trimming removed 3 bases at V and 1 base at J, with 13 bases between. The CDR3 protein is CASSFGDSQSYEQYF. The CDR3 DNA sequence: TGTGCCAGCAGCTTCGGGGACTCACAATCCTACGAGCAGTACTTC.

The chain is built from TRBV4-1 and TRBJ2-5; possible D gene TRBD2, 5 bases. This CDR3 has 15 amino acids. V dropped 0 bases and J dropped 2 bases, with 10 bases sitting between them. CDR1 is MGHRA, CDR2 YSYEKL, per germline. The CDR3 sequence: CASSQDQAAQETQYF. CDR3 nucleotides: TGCGCCAGCAGCCAAGATCAAGCGGCTCAAGAGACCCAGTACTTC.

The chain recombines TRBV29-1 with TRBJ2-1; 11 positions agree with TRBD2. Germline-derived CDR1 and CDR2 are SQVTM and ANQGSEA. The V and J ends lost 3 bases and 3 bases, in that order; junction bases with no gene match: 4. CDR3 length equals 15 residues. The chain's CDR3 is CSVEALAGGYNEQFF. The CDR3, as DNA: TGCAGCGTTGAGGCTCTAGCGGGAGGCTACAATGAGCAGTTCTTC.

The chain employs TRBV4-3 and TRBJ2-7, with 9 positions matching TRBD2. Germline CDR1 and CDR2: LGHNA and YSLEER. V lost 1 base to trimming and J lost 1 base; unmatched junction nucleotides: 8. The CDR3 is 17 amino acids. This CDR3 is CASSQGIAGGLSYEQYF. The CDR3 DNA reads TGCGCCAGCAGCCAAGGGATCGCGGGGGGGTTATCCTACGAGCAGTACTTC.

This clone appeared a single time. This sequence joins TRBV23-1 and TRBJ2-3; TRBD2 matches 8 bases. TRBV23-1 is identified as an open reading frame with a role that is uncertain. V was pared by 0 bases and J by 4 bases, with 12 bases of the junction left unmatched. This CDR3 is built from 18 residues. The DNA of the CDR3 is TGCGCCAGCAGTCAATCTAACTACGGGGGGGGGCGTTCAGATACGCAGTATTTT. Translated: CASSQSNYGGGRSDTQYF.

This clone is a singleton in its sample. This sequence joins TRBV6-6 and TRBJ1-1; 7 bases align to TRBD1. V was clipped by 4 bases and J by 7 bases; unmatched bases: 9. The CDR3 extends over 14 amino acids. CDR1 MNHNY and CDR2 SVGAGI come from the germline V gene (reference sequence). The CDR3 nucleotides read TGTGCCAGCAGTTCCGGGACAGCAAACCTTGAAGCTTTCTTT. Residues: CASSSGTANLEAFF.

This chain joins TRBV2 and TRBJ2-1, with D unresolved. Germline CDR1 SNHLY, CDR2 FYNNEI. V shed 5 bases and J shed 0 bases, with 8 bases lying between them. CDR3 length equals 14 residues. This chain's CDR3 is CASSSTSSYNEQFF. In nucleotides, the CDR3 is TGTGCCAGCAGTAGTACTTCCTCCTACAATGAGCAGTTCTTC.

The rearrangement links TRBV2 to TRBJ2-3; perhaps TRBD1 as D (5 bases). Trimming shortened V by 4 bases and J by 3 bases, and 8 bases separated the two germline ends. Per the germline V gene, CDR1 is SNHLY and CDR2 is FYNNEI. The CDR3 length is 13 residues. The CDR3 loop reads CASSGPGTDTQYF. The CDR3 DNA reads TGTGCCAGCAGTGGACCAGGGACAGATACGCAGTATTTT.

The chain couples TRBV4-3 to TRBJ2-7; 8 bases agree with TRBD2. Trimming removed 0 bases from V and 0 bases from J; junction bases left unmatched: 10. CDR3 size: 18 residues. In germline, CDR1 is LGHNA, CDR2 YSLEER. CDR3 sequence reads: CASSQDRTGTSPSYEQYF. CDR3 nucleotide sequence: TGCGCCAGCAGCCAAGATCGAACAGGGACTAGTCCCTCCTACGAGCAGTACTTC.

The chain combines TRBV5-4 with TRBJ1-6, with D possibly being TRBD1 (5 bases). This CDR3 spans 14 amino acids. CDR1 SGHNT and CDR2 YYREEE come from the germline V gene (reference sequence). The V and J ends lost 2 bases and 7 bases respectively, with 10 bases between them. CDR3 residues: CASSFRDRNSPLHF. The DNA of the CDR3 is TGTGCCAGCAGCTTCCGGGACCGAAATTCACCCCTCCACTTT. Full variable domain (rest looked up from reference TRBV5-4 and TRBJ1-6): ETGVTQSPTHLIKTRGQQVTLRCSSQSGHNTVSWYQQALGQGPQFIFQYYREEENGRGNFPPRFSGLQFPNYSSELNVNALELDDSALYLCASSFRDRNSPLHFGNGTRLTVT.

The CDR3 region is CASRRGTTAYEQYF. The CDR3 region has the DNA TGTGCCAGCAGACGGGGGACAACAGCCTACGAGCAGTACTTC. This chain connects TRBV6-5 to TRBJ2-7; D is possibly TRBD1 or TRBD2 (6 bases each). The CDR3 runs to 14 residues. CDR1 is MNHEY, CDR2 SVGAGI, per germline. V was shortened by 6 bases and J by 2 bases, with 14 bases between the two germline ends.